This T cell receptor beta chain was found in a study of blood T cells in healthy people across ages. Primers used in a second PCR of about 6 to 11 cycles were a sample-barcoded 5' primer and a J-beta primer mix. From the 5' RACE reads, TCRdb called clonotypes with MiXCR, one entry per CDR3 protein. The table lists roughly 1,100,000 distinct CDR3 sequences, about 23% of them singletons. The germline gives CDR1 SGHRS, CDR2 YFSETQ. V was clipped by 1 base and J by 0 bases, with 10 bases between them. The CDR3 sequence is 15 residues long. These data were also reused for a study on T cells of mothers and their children. That work contributes: In both related and unrelated pairs, TCR recombination output is shaped similarly by thymic selection.

The sequence was obtained from a girl aged 2-10 years in good health. The source material was blood. The V call is TRBV5-1, the J call TRBJ2-5, with unresolved D. In nucleotides, the CDR3 is TGCGCCAGCAGCTTGTTGGCTACCGACCAAGAGACCCAGTACTTC. It encodes CASSLLATDQETQYF.